This T cell receptor (beta chain) was captured by sequencing in a study of T cells in Graves' hyperthyroidism and ophthalmopathy. Across the study: The blood sample was taken at first diagnosis, before treatment began.

Study-level findings and limits: Blood also showed most of the thyroid clonotypes that were expanded above 0.001. Ophthalmopathy got predicted by the model a median around 6.8 months before its onset.

The CDR3 covers 15 residues. Germline trimming cut 4 bases from V and 3 bases from J; bases unmatched to any gene: 9. Germline V gene sequence: CDR1 LGHDT, CDR2 YNNKEL (reference sequence). This clonotype came up many times. The antigen is unknown. The source material, RNA transcripts, was used to amplify TCR beta CDR3 regions. The HTBI primer set drove a first-round RT-PCR of the TCR CDR3. TCRdb re-analysed the multiplex PCR reads in MiXCR, keeping a single row per CDR3 protein. In the table there are around 300,000 distinct CDR3 sequences, 22% of which are singletons. This clonotype originated in a man aged 30 to 39 with Graves' ophthalmopathy. V and J are TRBV3-1 and TRBJ2-7; 7 nucleotides agree with TRBD1. The specimen sequenced was blood. The CDR3 coding sequence is TGTGCCAGCAGCCGTGACAGGGCTAGAAGCTACGAGCAGTACTTC. This translates into CASSRDRARSYEQYF.